Listed below are T cell receptor beta chains from one sample, sequenced in a study of cytomegalovirus exposure and HLA in healthy donors. Generated by immunoSEQ multiplex PCR, the TCRdb table keeps only in-frame clones and is missing some. Here the sample spans some 180,000 clones, more than 9.5% being singletons. Material: PBMCs. Receptor source: a man between 45 and 60 years old in good health and CMV-seropositive. CDR3s include the opening cysteine and the closing phenylalanine or tryptophan. A D gene is named only where the DNA matches it firmly. Clone size appears in some rows only: once, few, many, or a class for an expanded clone.

CDR3 | DNA | V | size | J | D
CASRQDRGAGELFF | TGTGCCAGCAGACAAGACAGGGGAGCCGGGGAGCTGTTTTTT | TRBV6-5 | NA | TRBJ2-2 | TRBD1
CASSIIQGKETQYF | TGTGCCAGCAGCATTATACAGGGTAAAGAGACCCAGTACTTC | TRBV7-9 | few | TRBJ2-5 | NA
CASIGTGRNTEAFF | TGTGCCAGCATCGGGACAGGGCGGAACACTGAAGCTTTCTTT | TRBV6-6 | NA | TRBJ1-1 | TRBD1
CASRYPGVDTQYF | TGTGCCAGCAGGTACCCCGGAGTAGATACGCAGTATTTT | TRBV5-8 | NA | TRBJ2-3 | NA
CASSLELAGYNEQFF | TGTGCCAGCAGCTTAGAACTAGCGGGGTACAATGAGCAGTTCTTC | TRBV11-3 | few | TRBJ2-1 | TRBD2
CASSLWDRAGGYTF | TGTGCCAGCAGCTTATGGGACAGGGCGGGTGGCTACACCTTC | TRBV5-6 | few | TRBJ1-2 | TRBD1
CASSSRGLWTGELFF | TGTGCCAGCAGCTCGAGAGGGCTTTGGACCGGGGAGCTGTTTTTT | TRBV5-6 | few | TRBJ2-2 | NA
CATSRVGGEKLFF | TGTGCCACCAGCAGAGTAGGAGGGGAAAAACTGTTTTTT | TRBV15 | few | TRBJ1-4 | NA
CASSKGLAGGYTGELFF | TGTGCCAGCAGCAAAGGCTTGGCGGGGGGTTACACCGGGGAGCTGTTTTTT | TRBV7-9 | few | TRBJ2-2 | TRBD2
CASSPLGLAVSYNEQFF | TGTGCCAGCAGCCCCCTCGGACTAGCTGTCTCCTACAATGAGCAGTTCTTC | TRBV7-2 | NA | TRBJ2-1 | TRBD2
CAGGESGRRTEAFF | TGTGCCGGCGGAGAGTCAGGGAGGCGGACTGAAGCTTTCTTT | TRBV6-5 | NA | TRBJ1-1 | NA
CASSTPEWGDTYSNQPQHF | TGTGCCAGCAGCACTCCGGAGTGGGGGGATACTTATAGCAATCAGCCCCAGCATTTT | TRBV5-4 | NA | TRBJ1-5 | NA
CASSVDGGLSLNYGYTF | TGTGCCAGCAGCGTAGACGGCGGACTCTCATTAAACTATGGCTACACCTTC | TRBV9 | NA | TRBJ1-2 | NA
CATSRDGGVSGELFF | TGTGCCACCAGCAGAGATGGGGGGGTTAGCGGGGAGCTGTTTTTT | TRBV15 | few | TRBJ2-2 | TRBD2
CASNPQGRSYEQYF | TGTGCCAGTAACCCACAGGGACGCTCCTACGAGCAGTACTTC | TRBV6-5 | NA | TRBJ2-7 | NA
CASSLGSGTDTQYF | TGTGCCAGCAGCTTGGGTAGCGGCACAGATACGCAGTATTTT | TRBV5-4 | NA | TRBJ2-3 | NA
CASSTLLVAGGKGETQYF | TGTGCCAGTAGTACCCTCCTAGTAGCGGGGGGAAAAGGGGAGACCCAGTACTTC | TRBV19 | few | TRBJ2-5 | TRBD2
CASSQDLQGYNEQFF | TGCGCCAGCAGCCAAGATCTGCAGGGTTACAATGAGCAGTTCTTC | TRBV4-3 | few | TRBJ2-1 | NA
CASSLFAGGKADTQYF | TGTGCCAGCAGTTTATTCGCGGGGGGCAAAGCAGATACGCAGTATTTT | TRBV28 | NA | TRBJ2-3 | TRBD2
CASSHRDSYGYTF | TGTGCCAGCAGCCACCGGGACTCATATGGCTACACCTTC | TRBV5-6 | many | TRBJ1-2 | NA
CASSRGGNEQFF | TGTGCCAGCAGCCGGGGAGGGAATGAGCAGTTCTTC | TRBV7-6 | NA | TRBJ2-1 | TRBD2
CAWSVVSVYNEQFF | TGTGCCTGGAGTGTCGTTTCAGTCTACAATGAGCAGTTCTTC | TRBV30 | NA | TRBJ2-1 | NA
CASSLKASGYTF | TGTGCCAGCAGTTTAAAGGCTAGTGGCTACACCTTC | TRBV28 | few | TRBJ1-2 | NA
CASSMGHNTGELFF | TGTGCCAGTAGTATGGGACATAACACCGGGGAGCTGTTTTTT | TRBV19 | NA | TRBJ2-2 | NA
CASSSGLAGGYEQYF | TGCGCCAGCAGCTCTGGACTAGCGGGGGGATACGAGCAGTACTTC | TRBV5-1 | NA | TRBJ2-7 | TRBD2
CASSLRSSGNTIYF | TGTGCCAGCAGCTTGCGCAGCTCTGGAAACACCATATATTTT | TRBV5-8 | NA | TRBJ1-3 | NA
CAWSSRVSWNSPLHF | TGTGCCTGGAGTTCACGGGTCTCGTGGAATTCACCCCTCCACTTT | TRBV30 | few | TRBJ1-6 | NA
CASSQNGQESYTF | TGTGCCAGCAGTCAAAATGGACAGGAGAGCTACACCTTC | TRBV6-5 | NA | TRBJ1-2 | TRBD1
CASSLGHRVGQPQHF | TGTGCCAGCAGCTTAGGGCACAGGGTGGGTCAGCCCCAGCATTTT | TRBV7-2 | few | TRBJ1-5 | NA
CASSLAPGTGADTQYF | TGTGCCAGCAGCCTAGCCCCCGGGACTGGTGCAGATACGCAGTATTTT | TRBV7-2 | few | TRBJ2-3 | NA
CASSHGLAGSSDTQYF | TGTGCCAGCAGCCATGGACTAGCGGGTTCTTCAGATACGCAGTATTTT | TRBV5-4 | few | TRBJ2-3 | TRBD2
CASSTSGTGGGYTF | TGTGCCAGCAGTACATCAGGGACAGGGGGTGGCTACACCTTC | TRBV28 | few | TRBJ1-2 | TRBD1
CASSLAPQQETQYF | TGTGCCAGCAGCTTGGCCCCCCAACAAGAGACCCAGTACTTC | TRBV5-4 | NA | TRBJ2-5 | NA
CASSAETHSYEQYF | TGTGCCAGCAGCGCCGAGACACACTCCTACGAGCAGTACTTC | TRBV9 | few | TRBJ2-7 | NA